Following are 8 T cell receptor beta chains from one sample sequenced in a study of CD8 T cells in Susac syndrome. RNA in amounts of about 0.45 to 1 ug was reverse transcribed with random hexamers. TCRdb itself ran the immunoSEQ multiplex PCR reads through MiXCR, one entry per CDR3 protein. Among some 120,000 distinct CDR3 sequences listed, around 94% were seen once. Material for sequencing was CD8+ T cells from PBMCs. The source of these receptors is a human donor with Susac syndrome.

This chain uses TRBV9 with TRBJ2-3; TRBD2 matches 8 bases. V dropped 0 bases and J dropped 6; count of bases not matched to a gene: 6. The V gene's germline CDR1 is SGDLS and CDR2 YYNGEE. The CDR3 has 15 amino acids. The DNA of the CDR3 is TGTGCCAGCAGCGTAGCGGGAGGGCCGGGGGATACGCAGTATTTT. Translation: CASSVAGGPGDTQYF.

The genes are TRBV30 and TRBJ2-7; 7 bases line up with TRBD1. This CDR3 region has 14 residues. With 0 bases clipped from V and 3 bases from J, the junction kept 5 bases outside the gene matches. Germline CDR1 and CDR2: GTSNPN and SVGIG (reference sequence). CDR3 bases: TGTGCCTGGAGTGTAGCCAGGGGGTTCTACGAGCAGTACTTC. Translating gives CAWSVARGFYEQYF.

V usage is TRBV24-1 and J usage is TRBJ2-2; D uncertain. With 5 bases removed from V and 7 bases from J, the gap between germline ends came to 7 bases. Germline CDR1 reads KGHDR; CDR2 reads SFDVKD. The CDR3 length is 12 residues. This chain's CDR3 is CATSAGVGELFF. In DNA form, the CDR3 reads TGTGCCACCAGTGCGGGTGTCGGGGAGCTGTTTTTT.

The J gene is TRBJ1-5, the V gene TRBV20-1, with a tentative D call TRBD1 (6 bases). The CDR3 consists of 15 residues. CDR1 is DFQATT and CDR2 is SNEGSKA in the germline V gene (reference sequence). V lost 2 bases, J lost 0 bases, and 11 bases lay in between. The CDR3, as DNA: TGCAGTGCTAGAACAGGGAGGAATAGCAATCAGCCCCAGCATTTT. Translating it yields CSARTGRNSNQPQHF.

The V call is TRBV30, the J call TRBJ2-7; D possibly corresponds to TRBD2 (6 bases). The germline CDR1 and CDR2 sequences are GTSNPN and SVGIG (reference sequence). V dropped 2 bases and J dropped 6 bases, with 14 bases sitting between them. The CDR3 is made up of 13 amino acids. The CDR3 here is CAWSKPGVGEQYF. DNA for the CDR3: TGTGCCTGGAGTAAACCGGGAGTAGGCGAGCAGTACTTC.

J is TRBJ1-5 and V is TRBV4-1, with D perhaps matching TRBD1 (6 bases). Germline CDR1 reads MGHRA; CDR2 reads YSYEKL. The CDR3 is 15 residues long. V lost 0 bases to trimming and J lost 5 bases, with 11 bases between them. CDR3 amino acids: CASSQDSDSHQPQHF. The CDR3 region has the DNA TGCGCCAGCAGCCAAGATTCGGACAGCCATCAGCCCCAGCATTTT.

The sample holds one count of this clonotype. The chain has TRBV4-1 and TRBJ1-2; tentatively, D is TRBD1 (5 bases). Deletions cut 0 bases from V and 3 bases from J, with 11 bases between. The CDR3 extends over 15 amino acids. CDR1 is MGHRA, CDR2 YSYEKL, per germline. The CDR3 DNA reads TGCGCCAGCAGCCAAGATGGGGACGGCCACTATGGCTACACCTTC. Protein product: CASSQDGDGHYGYTF.

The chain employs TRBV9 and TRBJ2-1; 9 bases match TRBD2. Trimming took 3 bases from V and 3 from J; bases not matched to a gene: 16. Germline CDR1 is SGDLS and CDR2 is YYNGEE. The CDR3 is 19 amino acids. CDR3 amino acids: CASSAIEVASGTVYNEQFF. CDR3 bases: TGTGCCAGCAGCGCCATAGAGGTTGCTAGCGGGACCGTCTACAATGAGCAGTTCTTC.